The entry below gives a single T cell receptor (beta chain) sequence along with its context. Its antigen remains unidentified. The final CDR3 position lacks the conserved phenylalanine or tryptophan, pointing to a likely read error. For TCR beta, libraries came from quantitative 5'-RACE with molecular barcodes. In TCRdb, the 5' RACE reads were re-called with MiXCR into one record per CDR3 protein. The sample has 450,000 to 550,000 distinct CDR3 sequences; over 4% are singletons. This entry is derived from a study of CD8 T cells in ankylosing spondylitis. Study-wide findings and caveats: Matched synovial fluid from ankylosing spondylitis patients was reported to be enriched for disease-linked clones. A TCR beta motif made of roughly eight highly homologous variants seemed typical of ankylosing spondylitis blood.

The CDR3 loop spans 15 amino acids. The sample was blood, either unsorted or a sorted T cell fraction (not recorded which). This clonotype was obtained from a male donor with ankylosing spondylitis. This chain links TRBV12-3 or TRBV12-4 with TRBJ2-7; the D gene is possibly TRBD1 (6 bases). The J call may be incorrect, as the DNA end agrees better with TRBJ2-1. The CDR3 DNA sequence: TGTGCCAGCAGTTATGCCTGGGGGCTCGGATCCGAGCAGTTCATC. As protein: CASSYAWGLGSEQFI.